The entry below gives a single T cell receptor beta chain sequence along with its context. Its antigen is not known. These data are taken from a study of T cell repertoires in cytomegalovirus infection. Study background: Public signatures in TCR beta pointed to CMV infection and matching HLA type. Overall study results and limits: Cumulative frequency of public TCR beta families picked out carriers of CMV plus the relevant HLA.

MiXCR, applied by TCRdb to the reads, yields one record per CDR3 protein. The repertoire holds 650,000 to 900,000 distinct CDR3 sequences, almost 30% seen once, with around 13% in the top ten. The TCR comes from a human donor in good health (CMV status not recorded). Some clones in this sample may be carry-over from other donors' samples. The source was cultured CD8+ T cells from PBMCs, collected from culture after CMV antigen stimulation.

CDR3 protein: CASSLGSRTAFF. The CDR3 nucleotides read TGTGCCAGCAGCTTAGGGTCCAGGACGGCTTTCTTT. V and J are TRBV7-2 and TRBJ1-1; D ambiguous. Trimming left V 1 base short and J 11 bases short, with 11 bases between. Germline V gene sequence: CDR1 SGHTA, CDR2 FQGNSA. This CDR3 is built from 12 residues.